This TCR beta chain was sequenced for a study of cytomegalovirus exposure and HLA in healthy donors. Primers included in the PCR were 60 Vbeta and 13 Jbeta primers. Only in-frame clones appear in the TCRdb table, and some are missing; sequencing was by immunoSEQ multiplex PCR. The table shows 310,000 or so clones, with 70% to 90% occurring only once. Study observations and caveats: Reportedly, HLA-A and HLA-B alleles of most subjects were accurately predicted from TCR beta. In a later analysis, at a false discovery rate of 0.05, fewer than 20,000 TCR beta sequences matched HLA alleles.

Donors likely had unrecorded immune exposures despite being nominally healthy when sampled. On this clone itself: Its matching antigen is unknown.

V lost 6 bases to trimming and J lost 5 bases, with 20 bases between them. Germline loops: CDR1 SGHTA, CDR2 FQGNSA. The CDR3 sequence is 16 residues long. V usage is TRBV7-2 and J usage is TRBJ1-5; D is perhaps TRBD1 (5 bases). Sequenced: PBMCs. The sequence derives from a woman aged 18-29 years in good health and CMV-seronegative. CDR3: CASSRGGTGLYQPQHF. The CDR3 DNA follows: TGTGCCAGCAGTCGGGGAGGGACGGGACTATATCAGCCCCAGCATTTT.